This TCR beta chain was observed in a study of T cell responses to AZD1222 COVID-19 vaccine. Study background: Timing groups of about 4 and about 12 weeks for second doses were pooled.

Some clones are missing from TCRdb's copy, which holds only in-frame ones; the method was immunoSEQ multiplex PCR. The sample comprises fewer than 150,000 clones, 88% of which are singletons, and under 9.5% rests with the top ten. Germline V lookup: CDR1 SGHTA, CDR2 FQGNSA. This CDR3 comprises 15 residues. V was clipped by 2 bases and J by 4 bases, with 13 bases between them. The study, taken as a whole, reports: Regions 160-218 and 743-854 held dominance among vaccine-associated CD4 TCRs, which spanned spike. Nearly half of spike-specific TCRs reportedly target unmutated variant regions.

Concerning this clone itself: Its matching antigen is unknown.

The TCR originated in an adult in good health. The source was peripheral blood, collected on day 0 of AZD1222 vaccination. The V gene is TRBV7-2, the J gene TRBJ2-3; D remains ambiguous. This CDR3 is CASSLSSAAADTQYF. CDR3 DNA: TGTGCCAGCAGCTTATCTTCTGCGGCCGCAGATACGCAGTATTTT.